This is a list of T cell receptor beta chains from one sample in a study of cytomegalovirus exposure and HLA in healthy donors. This table comes from immunoSEQ multiplex PCR, and its TCRdb copy is limited to in-frame clones, with some not included. The table records 100,000 to 150,000 clones, 70% to 90% of them present only once. The sequencing input was PBMCs. The receptors come from a woman aged 18 to 35 in good health and CMV-seronegative. Both conserved end residues are part of each CDR3.

V gene: TRBV27
J gene: TRBJ2-7
CDR3 protein: CASSPYRGSYEQYF

V gene: TRBV28
J gene: TRBJ2-3
CDR3 protein: CASSPRPGDTQYF

V gene: TRBV2
J gene: TRBJ2-7
CDR3 protein: CASRAGTGLYEQYF

V gene: TRBV5-5
J gene: TRBJ1-6
CDR3 protein: CASSSRQGFFRTPLHF

V gene: TRBV2
J gene: TRBJ1-3
CDR3 protein: CASSEFRGPGNTIYF

V gene: TRBV2
J gene: TRBJ1-2
CDR3 protein: CASREGTWEAYGYTF

V gene: TRBV13
J gene: TRBJ1-2
CDR3 protein: CASSRGTANYGYTF

V gene: TRBV6-1
J gene: TRBJ2-1
CDR3 protein: CASSEAFPGTGQFF

V gene: TRBV7-6
J gene: TRBJ2-2
CDR3 protein: CASSLIGSSGELFF

V gene: TRBV19
J gene: TRBJ2-5
CDR3 protein: CASSGQLQETQYF

V gene: TRBV4-3
J gene: TRBJ2-1
CDR3 protein: CASSQDLLAGGNEQFF

V gene: TRBV2
J gene: TRBJ2-1
CDR3 protein: CASSETVSYNEQFF

V gene: TRBV6-5
J gene: TRBJ2-7
CDR3 protein: CASSYSGTAYEQYF

V gene: TRBV27
J gene: TRBJ2-7
CDR3 protein: CASSLSRGAYEQYF

V gene: TRBV28
J gene: TRBJ2-7
CDR3 protein: CASSFSRGYGQGRYEQYF

V gene: TRBV18
J gene: TRBJ2-4
CDR3 protein: CASSPTDTSGGKNIQYF

V gene: TRBV30
J gene: TRBJ2-4
CDR3 protein: CAWSRDTEKLAKNIQYF

V gene: TRBV30
J gene: TRBJ2-7
CDR3 protein: CAWSVTQGSEQYF

V gene: TRBV15
J gene: TRBJ1-4
CDR3 protein: CATSRAGTVRTNEKLFF

V gene: TRBV2
J gene: TRBJ1-4
CDR3 protein: CASCDGGVSTGLFF

V gene: TRBV9
J gene: TRBJ2-1
CDR3 protein: CASSGSGTSGGAYNEQFF

V gene: TRBV6-5
J gene: TRBJ1-1
CDR3 protein: CASRRQPNERTEAFF

V gene: TRBV19
J gene: TRBJ2-7
CDR3 protein: CASSQGRVSYEQYF

V gene: TRBV5-5
J gene: TRBJ2-7
CDR3 protein: CASSLLQGNFYEQYF

V gene: TRBV19
J gene: TRBJ2-2
CDR3 protein: CASSIVSESGELFF

V gene: TRBV11-1
J gene: TRBJ2-7
CDR3 protein: CASSPVGETWEQYF

V gene: TRBV6-5
J gene: TRBJ2-7
CDR3 protein: CASIPGQVRYEQYF

V gene: TRBV5-4
J gene: TRBJ2-3
CDR3 protein: CASSFSSGIRTDTQYF

V gene: TRBV28
J gene: TRBJ1-4
CDR3 protein: CASSLAGVTNEKLFF

V gene: TRBV9
J gene: TRBJ1-4
CDR3 protein: CASSVDVTAGLFF

V gene: TRBV6-1
J gene: TRBJ2-7
CDR3 protein: CASSEGTARIQQYF

V gene: TRBV12-5
J gene: TRBJ2-5
CDR3 protein: CASAKSEGGETQYF

V gene: TRBV28
J gene: TRBJ1-1
CDR3 protein: CASSLTENTEAFF

V gene: TRBV7-3
J gene: TRBJ1-4
CDR3 protein: CASKRAGNEKLFF

V gene: TRBV7-8
J gene: TRBJ1-3
CDR3 protein: CASSPVRGVVGNTIYF

V gene: TRBV9
J gene: TRBJ2-3
CDR3 protein: CASNRLAASTDTQYF

V gene: TRBV5-1
J gene: TRBJ2-1
CDR3 protein: CASSLRAGAQYNEQFF

V gene: TRBV5-6
J gene: TRBJ1-3
CDR3 protein: CASSLGTVGNTIYF

V gene: TRBV30
J gene: TRBJ1-6
CDR3 protein: CAWSETDNSPLHF

V gene: TRBV9
J gene: TRBJ2-3
CDR3 protein: CASSGTSGSVTDTQYF

V gene: TRBV27
J gene: TRBJ2-7
CDR3 protein: CASSGASGRAVGEQYF

V gene: TRBV6-4
J gene: TRBJ2-2
CDR3 protein: CASSEGQDTGELFF

V gene: TRBV6-1
J gene: TRBJ1-5
CDR3 protein: CASSAIQGAQPQHF

V gene: TRBV4-2
J gene: TRBJ2-7
CDR3 protein: CASSQGGQAYEQYF

V gene: TRBV19
J gene: TRBJ1-5
CDR3 protein: CASSSGTDNQPQHF